What follows is one T cell receptor (beta chain) and its context. Its cognate antigen is unknown. A multiplex PCR was run with 60 Vbeta primers and 13 Jbeta primers. Assay used: immunoSEQ multiplex PCR; TCRdb lists only in-frame clones, some missing. Of 120,000 to 150,000 clones detected, roughly 80% appear once; the ten largest clones hold less than 3.5%. These data are taken from a study of cytomegalovirus exposure and HLA in healthy donors. General study findings and limits: With further analysis later on, most CMV-associated TCR beta chains appeared HLA-restricted. Productive status was seen about 90% or about 30% of the time for most TCR beta V segments in an earlier analysis. An observed cluster of highly shared sequence variants was recorded as a likely sequencing artifact.

The CDR3 sequence is 15 residues long. Germline V lookup: CDR1 SGHRS, CDR2 YFSETQ. With 6 bases clipped from V and 6 bases from J, the junction kept 10 bases outside the gene matches. The sequence was collected from a middle-aged man in good health and CMV-seropositive. J is TRBJ2-1 and V is TRBV5-1, with TRBD1 identical over 9 bases. The sequencing sample was made of PBMCs. This CDR3 is CASNPPGQGRNEQFF. The CDR3 nucleotides read TGCGCCAGCAACCCCCCGGGACAGGGTCGCAATGAGCAGTTCTTC.